This T cell receptor (beta chain) stems from a study of blood T cell repertoires in COVID-19. Two negative PCRs, clearance, or symptom resolution were required of recovered Cohort 3 donors. Method: immunoSEQ multiplex PCR; TCRdb's copy keeps in-frame clones and lacks some. The table shows about 280,000 clones, with about 90% occurring only once. Germline V gives CDR1 LGHDT, CDR2 YNNKEL (reference sequence). The CDR3 runs to 14 residues. V lost 4 bases and J lost 5; bases outside the gene matches: 7. The clonotype comes from a woman aged 60-75 years who had recovered from COVID-19. The rearrangement uses TRBV3-1 (or the pseudogene TRBV3-2) and TRBJ2-5; the match to TRBD1 covers 7 bases. The specimen sequenced was PBMCs or T cells enriched from blood (not recorded which). CDR3 in amino acids: CASSREGGRETQYF. The CDR3 nucleotides are TGTGCCAGCAGCCGGGAAGGGGGCAGGGAGACCCAGTACTTC.